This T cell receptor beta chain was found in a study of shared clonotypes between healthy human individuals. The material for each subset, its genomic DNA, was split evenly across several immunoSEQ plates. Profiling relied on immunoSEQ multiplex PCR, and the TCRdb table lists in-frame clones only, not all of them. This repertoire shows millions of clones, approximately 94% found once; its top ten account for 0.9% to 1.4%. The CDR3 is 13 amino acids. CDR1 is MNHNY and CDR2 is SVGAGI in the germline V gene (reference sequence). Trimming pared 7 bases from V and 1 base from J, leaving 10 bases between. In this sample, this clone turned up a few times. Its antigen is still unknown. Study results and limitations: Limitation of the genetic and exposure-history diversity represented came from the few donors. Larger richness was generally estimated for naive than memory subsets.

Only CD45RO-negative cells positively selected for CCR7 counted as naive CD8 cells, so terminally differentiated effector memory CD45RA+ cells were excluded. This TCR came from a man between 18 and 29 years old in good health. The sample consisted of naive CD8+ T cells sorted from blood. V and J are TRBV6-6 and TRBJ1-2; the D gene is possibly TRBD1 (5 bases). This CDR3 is CASIGGDNYGYTF. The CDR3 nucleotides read TGTGCCAGCATCGGAGGGGATAACTATGGCTACACCTTC.